Listed below are T cell receptor beta chains from one sample, sequenced in a study of blood T cells in healthy people across ages. TCRdb re-called the 5' RACE reads through MiXCR, storing one row per CDR3 protein. The table includes about 650,000 distinct CDR3 sequences, 52% detected once. The sequenced sample was blood. All receptors derive from an elderly woman in good health. Each CDR3 is given with its conserved first and last residue. Each record gives: J gene, CDR3 length, clone size, D gene, V gene, CDR3 protein, CDR3 DNA. D genes are given only for firm matches. Size values are once, few and many counts, or a class for expanded clones, and some rows have none.

J: TRBJ1-4; length: 17; size: .; D: TRBD1; V: TRBV12-3/TRBV12-4; CDR3: CASSYRVSGQGNEKLFF; DNA: TGTGCCAGCAGTTACCGGGTATCGGGACAGGGTAATGAAAAACTGTTTTTT
J: TRBJ1-6; length: 16; size: few; D: .; V: TRBV20-1; CDR3: CSARLGGGPPNSPLHF; DNA: TGCAGTGCTAGATTGGGGGGGGGCCCACCTAATTCACCCCTCCACTTT
J: TRBJ2-7; length: 13; size: .; D: .; V: TRBV25-1; CDR3: CASSKAVSYEQYF; DNA: TGTGCCAGCAGTAAGGCGGTCAGCTACGAGCAGTACTTC
J: TRBJ1-1; length: 14; size: .; D: .; V: TRBV3-1; CDR3: CASSQIDGSTEAFF; DNA: TGTGCCAGCAGCCAAATTGACGGGAGTACTGAAGCTTTCTTT
J: TRBJ2-3; length: 15; size: many; D: TRBD1; V: TRBV7-2; CDR3: CASSLNAGGIDTQYF; DNA: TGTGCCAGCAGCTTAAATGCAGGGGGCATAGATACGCAGTATTTT
J: TRBJ1-5; length: 13; size: .; D: .; V: TRBV7-6; CDR3: CASSLRVKQPQHF; DNA: TGTGCCAGCAGCTTACGAGTTAAACAGCCCCAGCATTTT
J: TRBJ2-2; length: 14; size: many; D: .; V: TRBV11-1; CDR3: CASTSGVGIGELFF; DNA: TGTGCCAGCACCTCCGGGGTAGGAATCGGGGAGCTGTTTTTT
J: TRBJ2-3; length: 16; size: .; D: TRBD2; V: TRBV12-3/TRBV12-4; CDR3: CASSSGTSGEADAQYF; DNA: TGTGCCAGCAGTAGCGGGACCAGCGGGGAAGCAGATGCGCAGTATTTT
J: TRBJ2-4; length: 14; size: once; D: TRBD1; V: TRBV29-1; CDR3: CSVSDRGAKNIQYF; DNA: TGCAGCGTCTCGGACAGGGGAGCCAAAAACATTCAGTACTTC
J: TRBJ1-2; length: 14; size: once; D: TRBD1; V: TRBV12-3/TRBV12-4; CDR3: CASSFRDRAYGYTF; DNA: TGTGCCAGCAGTTTCAGGGACAGGGCATACGGCTACACCTTC
J: TRBJ2-7; length: 13; size: many; D: TRBD2; V: TRBV2; CDR3: CASVLAGTYEQYF; DNA: TGTGCCAGCGTCCTAGCGGGAACCTACGAGCAGTACTTC
J: TRBJ2-2; length: 14; size: .; D: TRBD1; V: TRBV20-1; CDR3: CSASGTENTGELFF; DNA: TGCAGTGCTTCCGGGACAGAAAACACCGGGGAGCTGTTTTTT
J: TRBJ1-1; length: 14; size: many; D: .; V: TRBV12-3/TRBV12-4; CDR3: CASSFGGMNTEAFF; DNA: TGTGCCAGCAGTTTTGGGGGAATGAACACTGAAGCTTTCTTT
J: TRBJ2-7; length: 14; size: .; D: TRBD2; V: TRBV29-1; CDR3: CSVIGGRRGNEQYF; DNA: TGCAGCGTTATTGGCGGGAGGAGAGGCAATGAGCAGTACTTC
J: TRBJ2-3; length: 19; size: many; D: TRBD2; V: TRBV4-2; CDR3: CASSQGSLAGGPGTDTQYF; DNA: TGTGCCAGCAGCCAAGGTTCACTAGCGGGAGGGCCCGGCACAGATACGCAGTATTTT
J: TRBJ2-2; length: 11; size: once; D: .; V: TRBV28; CDR3: CATGNTGELFF; DNA: TGTGCCACCGGAAACACCGGGGAGCTGTTTTTT
J: TRBJ2-1; length: 15; size: .; D: .; V: TRBV20-1; CDR3: CSARDLEFGNNEQFF; DNA: TGCAGCGCTAGAGATCTCGAGTTTGGTAACAATGAGCAGTTCTTC
J: TRBJ2-7; length: 15; size: .; D: .; V: TRBV28; CDR3: CASSLWGSLSYEQYF; DNA: TGTGCCAGCAGTTTATGGGGCAGCTTATCCTACGAGCAGTACTTC
J: TRBJ1-6; length: 14; size: .; D: .; V: TRBV6-5; CDR3: CASTSPDNNSPLHF; DNA: TGTGCCAGCACCTCCCCGGATAATAATTCACCCCTCCACTTT
J: TRBJ2-1; length: 15; size: .; D: .; V: TRBV4-2; CDR3: CASSPGLPAYNEQFF; DNA: TGTGCCAGCAGCCCCGGGCTGCCCGCCTACAATGAGCAGTTCTTC
J: TRBJ2-7; length: 17; size: .; D: TRBD2; V: TRBV4-2; CDR3: CASSQEGSGTSGYEQYF; DNA: TGTGCCAGCAGCCAAGAGGGATCCGGGACTAGCGGCTACGAGCAGTACTTC
J: TRBJ2-1; length: 14; size: .; D: .; V: TRBV27; CDR3: CASSVPGPSSEQFF; DNA: TGTGCCAGCAGCGTCCCGGGACCCAGCAGTGAGCAGTTCTTC
J: TRBJ2-7; length: 13; size: many; D: .; V: TRBV29-1; CDR3: CSVTSGEVHEQYF; DNA: TGCAGCGTCACCTCAGGGGAAGTCCACGAGCAGTACTTC
J: TRBJ1-5; length: 19; size: few; D: TRBD1; V: TRBV5-1; CDR3: CASSCQIRDREICNQPQHF; DNA: TGCGCCAGCAGCTGCCAAATACGGGACAGGGAGATATGCAATCAGCCCCAGCATTTT
J: TRBJ1-2; length: 13; size: .; D: TRBD1; V: TRBV3-1; CDR3: CASSFGTARSITF; DNA: TGTGCCAGCAGCTTCGGGACAGCGAGATCGATCACCTTC
J: TRBJ2-1; length: 15; size: .; D: .; V: TRBV5-1; CDR3: CASSLLSGLCNEQFF; DNA: TGCGCCAGCAGCTTGTTAAGCGGGCTCTGCAATGAGCAGTTCTTC
J: TRBJ2-4; length: 14; size: .; D: .; V: TRBV4-2; CDR3: CASSQHPTGDIQYF; DNA: TGTGCCAGCAGCCAGCATCCCACCGGGGACATTCAGTACTTC
J: TRBJ2-1; length: 17; size: .; D: TRBD1; V: TRBV3-1; CDR3: CASSQVTGGRTYNEQFF; DNA: TGTGCCAGCAGCCAAGTCACAGGGGGCAGAACCTACAATGAGCAGTTCTTC
J: TRBJ2-5; length: 17; size: once; D: TRBD2; V: TRBV6-6; CDR3: CASSYSGLAGGGNERYF; DNA: TGTGCCAGCAGTTACTCAGGGCTAGCGGGGGGAGGGAATGAGCGGTACTTC
J: TRBJ2-3; length: 15; size: .; D: TRBD2; V: TRBV7-2; CDR3: CASSLAWTSPDTQYF; DNA: TGTGCCAGCAGCTTAGCGTGGACTAGCCCAGATACGCAGTATTTT
J: TRBJ2-7; length: 15; size: many; D: TRBD2; V: TRBV6-2/TRBV6-3; CDR3: CASSFHRDYIYEQYF; DNA: TGTGCCAGCAGTTTCCACCGGGACTACATCTACGAGCAGTACTTC
J: TRBJ2-7; length: 14; size: .; D: .; V: TRBV4-2; CDR3: CASRRRADTYEQYF; DNA: TGTGCCAGCAGAAGGCGAGCGGACACCTACGAGCAGTACTTC
J: TRBJ1-1; length: 11; size: many; D: .; V: TRBV6-2/TRBV6-3; CDR3: CASGRVTEAFF; DNA: TGTGCCAGCGGCAGAGTCACTGAAGCTTTCTTT
J: TRBJ1-5; length: 12; size: .; D: .; V: TRBV6-2/TRBV6-3; CDR3: CASSLPGGPQHF; DNA: TGTGCCAGCAGTTTACCGGGAGGGCCCCAGCATTTT
J: TRBJ2-1; length: 16; size: many; D: TRBD2; V: TRBV9; CDR3: CASSVTSSGGLNEQFF; DNA: TGTGCCAGCAGCGTCACTTCTAGCGGGGGCCTTAATGAGCAGTTCTTC
J: TRBJ2-5; length: 13; size: .; D: .; V: TRBV12-3/TRBV12-4; CDR3: CASRFGQWGTQYF; DNA: TGTGCCAGCAGATTCGGACAGTGGGGGACCCAGTACTTC
J: TRBJ2-1; length: 15; size: many; D: TRBD2; V: TRBV4-2; CDR3: CASSPVTSGNNEQFF; DNA: TGTGCCAGCAGCCCGGTGACTAGCGGGAACAATGAGCAGTTCTTC
J: TRBJ2-3; length: 16; size: .; D: TRBD1; V: TRBV7-2; CDR3: CASRLTDRLKADTQYF; DNA: TGTGCCAGCAGGCTGACGGACAGGTTGAAGGCAGATACGCAGTATTTT
J: TRBJ2-1; length: 15; size: few; D: .; V: TRBV5-1; CDR3: CASSLGLGVYREQFF; DNA: TGCGCCAGCAGCTTGGGACTGGGGGTTTATCGAGAGCAGTTCTTC
J: TRBJ1-2; length: 17; size: .; D: .; V: TRBV3-1; CDR3: CASSQDHRKRVNYGYTF; DNA: TGTGCCAGCAGCCAAGACCACAGGAAAAGGGTTAACTATGGCTACACCTTC
J: TRBJ1-1; length: 15; size: few; D: .; V: TRBV20-1; CDR3: CSARPFGLGNTEAFF; DNA: TGCAGTGCTAGGCCGTTCGGGCTTGGGAACACTGAAGCTTTCTTT
J: TRBJ1-6; length: 16; size: .; D: TRBD1; V: TRBV20-1; CDR3: CSAPPRDRTYNSPLHF; DNA: TGCAGTGCCCCGCCCCGGGACAGGACCTATAATTCACCCCTCCACTTT
J: TRBJ2-5; length: 15; size: .; D: TRBD1; V: TRBV6-5; CDR3: CASSYATGEGETQYF; DNA: TGTGCCAGCAGTTACGCGACAGGGGAAGGGGAGACCCAGTACTTC
J: TRBJ2-1; length: 12; size: .; D: .; V: TRBV18; CDR3: CASSQKGNEQFF; DNA: TGTGCCAGCTCACAGAAGGGGAATGAGCAGTTCTTC
J: TRBJ2-1; length: 18; size: many; D: TRBD1; V: TRBV4-1; CDR3: CASSRLTDRARSYNEQFF; DNA: TGCGCCAGCAGCCGATTGACGGACAGGGCGAGGTCCTACAATGAGCAGTTCTTC
J: TRBJ2-5; length: 14; size: many; D: .; V: TRBV20-1; CDR3: CSARGGLRRETQYF; DNA: TGCAGTGCTAGGGGGGGTTTAAGGCGAGAGACCCAGTACTTC
J: TRBJ1-2; length: 11; size: many; D: .; V: TRBV21-1; CDR3: CASSWVYGYTF; DNA: TGTGCCAGCTCTTGGGTTTATGGCTACACCTTC
J: TRBJ1-1; length: 11; size: .; D: .; V: TRBV25-1; CDR3: CATWGNTEAFF; DNA: TGTGCCACCTGGGGGAACACTGAAGCTTTCTTT
J: TRBJ2-1; length: 15; size: many; D: TRBD2; V: TRBV2; CDR3: CASSSSGGRYNEQFF; DNA: TGTGCCAGCAGCTCCTCGGGGGGGCGCTACAATGAGCAGTTCTTC
J: TRBJ2-3; length: 13; size: many; D: TRBD2; V: TRBV6-6; CDR3: CAGRAGTTDTQYF; DNA: TGTGCCGGGAGAGCGGGGACCACAGATACGCAGTATTTT